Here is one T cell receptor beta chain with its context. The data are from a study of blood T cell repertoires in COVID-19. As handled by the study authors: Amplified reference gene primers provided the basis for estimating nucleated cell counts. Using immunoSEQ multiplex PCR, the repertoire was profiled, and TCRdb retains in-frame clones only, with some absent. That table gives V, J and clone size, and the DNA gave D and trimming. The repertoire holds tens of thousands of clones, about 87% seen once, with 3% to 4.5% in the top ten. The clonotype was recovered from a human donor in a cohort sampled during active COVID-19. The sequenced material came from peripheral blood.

This CDR3 is CASSLSSGKGYTF. The CDR3, as DNA: TGTGCCAGCAGTTTATCTTCCGGGAAAGGCTACACCTTC. V usage is TRBV12-3 or TRBV12-4 and J usage is TRBJ1-2, with D uncertain. V lost 2 bases, J lost 8 bases, and 12 bases lay in between. The CDR3 loop spans 13 amino acids.